The clone carrying this TCR beta chain was observed at least ten times. These data come from a study of molecular identifiers for immune sequencing clone quantification. About the research overall: In replicates, RNA taken from roughly 20,000 or 100,000 naive CD8 cells was divided five ways, and four portions underwent sequencing.

This CDR3 comprises 15 residues. V lost 7 bases, J lost 2 bases, and 15 bases lay in between. Germline loops: CDR1 MDHEN, CDR2 SYDVKM. TCRdb re-called the PCR reads with MiXCR, one entry per CDR3 protein. The sample carries some 650,000 distinct CDR3 sequences, less than 20% recorded once. Sorting captured naive CD8 T cells as CD8+CD4-CCR7+CD45RA+. Sequencing was carried out using naive CD8+ T cells from blood, with Jurkat cell RNA spiked in. The subset is: FACS-sorted CD8+CD4-CCR7+CD45RA+ naive T cells. This receptor was taken from a human donor in good health. Some libraries in this study had Jurkat cell RNA spiked in. The chain recombines TRBV28 with TRBJ2-1; D possibly uses TRBD1 or TRBD2 (6 bases each). The CDR3 DNA follows: TGTGCCAGCATTCCCGCGGGACATCCCTACAATGAGCAGTTCTTC. Protein: CASIPAGHPYNEQFF.